The rows below give T cell receptor beta chains drawn from one sample of a study of cytomegalovirus exposure and HLA in healthy donors. Clones were sequenced by immunoSEQ multiplex PCR, and TCRdb holds only the in-frame ones, with some missing. Of around 32,000 clones in the sample, 35% to 50% were seen once. The sample taken for sequencing was PBMCs. The receptor set was obtained from a woman between 50 and 59 years old in good health and CMV-seronegative. Each CDR3 is given with its conserved first and last residue.

v_gene	j_gene	CDR3aa
TRBV9	TRBJ2-5	CASSVGGAYTETQYF
TRBV18	TRBJ1-1	CASSLRLDTEAFF
TRBV30	TRBJ1-4	CAWGRDNEKLFF
TRBV7-9	TRBJ1-2	CASSHVKGWGYGYTF
TRBV29-1	TRBJ2-1	CSGQREWGAGEQFF
TRBV4-1	TRBJ2-2	CASSQGLSGRTGELFF
TRBV5-1	TRBJ2-7	CASSLGGSLHEQYF
TRBV7-9	TRBJ2-3	CASSAWARDTQYF
TRBV4-1	TRBJ2-5	CASSQPVTGRQETQYF
TRBV27	TRBJ2-2	CASGSRQRNTGELFF
TRBV5-1	TRBJ2-7	CASTGLAGDEQYF
TRBV18	TRBJ1-4	CASSPTATNEKLFF
TRBV10-1	TRBJ2-7	CASSHVGTGDTYEQYF
TRBV2	TRBJ2-5	CASNSGSGRETQYF
TRBV6-1	TRBJ2-1	CASSGWGGVDNEQFF
TRBV4-1	TRBJ2-2	CASRRFGGVPGELFF
TRBV18	TRBJ1-5	CASSPGQDEGPQHF
TRBV11-3	TRBJ2-2	CASSLSLTPLVYTGELFF
TRBV27	TRBJ1-5	CASSLQGNSNQPQHF
TRBV18	TRBJ2-7	CASSPMGTGQAVEQYF
TRBV5-4	TRBJ2-5	CASSLGQMYQETQYF
TRBV19	TRBJ2-1	CASNIASGTGGGNEQFF
TRBV2	TRBJ1-6	CASSRQFSPLHF
TRBV27	TRBJ2-3	CASSLSRTDTQYF
TRBV5-4	TRBJ2-3	CASSLANRITDTQYF
TRBV4-1	TRBJ2-3	CASSQDNLAGVDTQYF
TRBV6-1	TRBJ2-3	CASSVGHRADTQYF
TRBV6-5	TRBJ1-6	CASNQGKGDSPLHF
TRBV5-1	TRBJ1-4	CASSLDGFNEKLFF
TRBV10-3	TRBJ1-1	CAISESQGDTEAFF
TRBV29-1	TRBJ2-3	CSVGGGSSIPAAQYF
TRBV27	TRBJ2-3	CASRPRAALEDTQYF
TRBV7-3	TRBJ2-5	CASSSGHKETQYF
TRBV4-2	TRBJ2-1	CASSPGIRNEQFF
TRBV27	TRBJ2-2	CASTQGANTGELFF
TRBV27	TRBJ2-5	CASSLSPFGQGQETQYF
TRBV6-6	TRBJ2-1	CASSYRRGGVDNEQFF
TRBV10-3	TRBJ2-2	CAISVGLSGTGETGELFF
TRBV30	TRBJ2-5	CAWSPWTSGIQETQYF
TRBV27	TRBJ2-6	CASSFRQPSGANVLTF
TRBV18	TRBJ1-2	CASSPGQGPYGYTF
TRBV7-9	TRBJ2-2	CASSLWGPGELFF
TRBV6-5	TRBJ2-7	CASRGTGGDYEQYF
TRBV5-4	TRBJ1-2	CASSLGAAGPNYGYTF
TRBV6-5	TRBJ2-1	CASRTGDNEQFF
TRBV7-7	TRBJ2-5	CASSLGLGQETQYF
TRBV7-9	TRBJ2-1	CASSLGLSDNEQFF
TRBV27	TRBJ1-5	CASSLSGQAYSNQPQHF
TRBV27	-	CASLYEQYF
TRBV7-2	TRBJ2-7	CASSGDRGREQYF
TRBV7-5	TRBJ2-5	CVRVAELSSAIPQQPRYSQKTQYF
TRBV6-5	TRBJ2-7	CASAVGSGSLKQYF
TRBV18	TRBJ2-7	CASSLTGGGEQYF
TRBV7-3	TRBJ1-3	CASSPDSGGNTIYF
TRBV7-2	-	CASSLGTSVIEQYF
TRBV18	TRBJ1-5	CASSPTGGRNQPQHF
TRBV10-3	TRBJ2-1	CAISLAGTYNEQFF
TRBV5-1	TRBJ2-7	CASSLGTSDEQYF
TRBV18	-	CASSPGTGPTYEQYF
TRBV30	TRBJ1-2	CAWSRGTYYGYTF